Presented here are 22 T cell receptor beta chains from one specimen sequenced in a study of T cell responses to AZD1222 COVID-19 vaccine. The repertoire was sequenced with immunoSEQ multiplex PCR; TCRdb's copy has only in-frame clones and lacks some. This table has more than 140,000 clones, under 95% appearing once. This specimen was peripheral blood, taken on day 0 of AZD1222 vaccination. The origin of the receptors is an adult in good health.

The chain links TRBV18 to TRBJ2-7, with TRBD2 matching over 15 bases. The CDR3 sequence is 18 residues long. V lost 2 bases to trimming and J lost 2 bases; unmatched junction nucleotides: 7. Germline CDR1 KGHSH, CDR2 LQKENI. In DNA form, the CDR3 reads TGTGCCAGCTCACCAAGGGGACTAGCGGGAGGTACCACCTACGAGCAGTACTTC. This sequence encodes CASSPRGLAGGTTYEQYF.

V is TRBV19 and J is TRBJ1-5, with 8 bases fitting TRBD1. The CDR3 length is 15 residues. Germline values: CDR1 LNHDA, CDR2 SQIVND (reference sequence). The junction had 7 bases not matched to a gene; V was cut back by 7 bases and J by 2 bases. CDR3 nucleotide sequence: TGTGCCAGTAACCAGGGGGCGGCAGGCAATCAGCCCCAGCATTTT. As protein: CASNQGAAGNQPQHF.

The chain uses TRBV5-1 and TRBJ2-2, with TRBD2 identical over 16 bases. The length of the CDR3 is 18 residues. With V trimmed by 3 bases and J by 5 bases, 7 bases remained unmatched. The germline CDR1 and CDR2 sequences are SGHRS and YFSETQ. CDR3 nucleotide sequence: TGCGCCAGCAGCTGGGACCCGGGACTAGCGGGAGGGACCGGGGAGCTGTTTTTT. It codes for CASSWDPGLAGGTGELFF.

The gene calls are TRBV9 and TRBJ2-2; tentative D call: TRBD1 (6 bases). The CDR3 covers 14 residues. Germline CDR1 is SGDLS and CDR2 is YYNGEE. V lost 3 bases and J 1 base, leaving 7 bases between the germline ends. This CDR3 reads CASSADRNTGELFF. CDR3 sequence (DNA): TGTGCCAGCAGCGCGGACAGGAACACCGGGGAGCTGTTTTTT.

The chain couples TRBV18 to TRBJ1-1, with a tentative D call TRBD1 (5 bases). In germline, CDR1 is KGHSH, CDR2 LQKENI. The CDR3 totals 16 residues. Trimming pared 8 bases from V and 3 bases from J, leaving 22 bases between. CDR3 coding DNA: TGTGCCAGCCGCCGTTTCGCGGGGCGAGGGGACACTGAAGCTTTCTTT. As protein: CASRRFAGRGDTEAFF.

The CDR3 nucleotides are TGTGCCAGCAGTAAGGGAGGAACCCTCTACGAGCAGTACTTC. The encoded protein is CASSKGGTLYEQYF. The V call is TRBV28, the J call TRBJ2-7; TRBD2 might be the D (6 bases). The CDR3 runs 14 residues. CDR1 MDHEN and CDR2 SYDVKM come from the germline V gene. V lost 5 bases, J lost 3 bases, and 14 bases lay in between.

The V gene is TRBV7-8, the J gene TRBJ2-1; D unclear. Germline CDR1 SGHVS, CDR2 FQNEAQ. There are 15 residues in the CDR3. With 2 bases removed from V and 7 bases from J, the gap between germline ends came to 15 bases. The CDR3 DNA follows: TGTGCCAGCAGCTTACCGTTGGACGAAAAAAATGAGCAGTTCTTC. Protein sequence: CASSLPLDEKNEQFF.

J is TRBJ2-3 and V is TRBV18; a weak D match, TRBD2 (5 bases). The CDR3 loop spans 16 amino acids. The V gene lost 5 bases and the J gene lost 4 bases, with 19 bases spanning the gap. Germline assignment: CDR1 KGHSH and CDR2 LQKENI. The CDR3, as DNA: TGTGCCAGCTCAGCTTCCTCCCGGCGTAGCGCAGATACGCAGTATTTT. It translates to CASSASSRRSADTQYF.

V is TRBV6-5 and J is TRBJ2-3; D possibly corresponds to TRBD2 (6 bases). Germline CDR1 and CDR2: MNHEY and SVGAGI. V was trimmed by 6 bases and J by 10 bases, leaving 11 bases between them. The CDR3 has 11 amino acids. The CDR3 DNA reads as TGTGCCAGCAGCTCTAGCGAGGCGCAGTATTTT. It translates to CASSSSEAQYF.

This chain joins TRBV2 and TRBJ1-5; D gene uncertain. This CDR3 comprises 14 residues. V gave up 11 bases and J gave up 7 bases, with 21 bases separating them. Germline lookup yields CDR1 SNHLY and CDR2 FYNNEI. Here the CDR3 reads CASHEDKFIQPQHF. CDR3 in DNA: TGTGCCTCCCACGAAGACAAATTTATCCAGCCCCAGCATTTT.

The genes are TRBV12-5 and TRBJ2-1, with D unclear. This CDR3 has 14 residues. V lost 3 bases, J lost 2 bases, and 8 bases lay in between. Per germline, CDR1 LGHNT and CDR2 FRNRAP. The CDR3 region is CASGFGPPYNEQFF. In DNA form, the CDR3 reads TGTGCTAGTGGTTTTGGTCCACCCTACAATGAGCAGTTCTTC. The entire variable domain, with the rest obtained from reference TRBV12-5 and TRBJ2-1, is as follows: DARVTQTPRHKVTEMGQEVTMRCQPILGHNTVFWYRQTMMQGLELLAYFRNRAPLDDSGMPKDRFSAEMPDATLATLKIQPSEPRDSAVYFCASGFGPPYNEQFFGPGTRLTVL.

V is TRBV7-9 and J is TRBJ1-2; D ambiguous. The CDR3 length is 12 residues. V gave up 1 base and J gave up 7 bases, with 7 bases separating them. The V gene's germline CDR1 is SEHNR and CDR2 FQNEAQ (reference sequence). CDR3 DNA: TGTGCCAGCAGCTTAGAAGGGCTTGGCTACACCTTC. Protein product: CASSLEGLGYTF. The complete variable domain, with remaining parts taken from reference TRBV7-9 and TRBJ1-2, reads DTGVSQNPRHKITKRGQNVTFRCDPISEHNRLYWYRQTLGQGPEFLTYFQNEAQLEKSRLLSDRFSAERPKGSFSTLEIQRTEQGDSAMYLCASSLEGLGYTFGSGTRLTVV.

V usage is TRBV7-9 and J usage is TRBJ1-1; 8 nucleotides align to TRBD1. The V segment lost 4 bases and the J segment 6 bases; nucleotides outside the gene matches: 4. Per the germline V gene, CDR1 is SEHNR and CDR2 is FQNEAQ (reference sequence). The CDR3 contains 13 residues. The CDR3, as DNA: TGTGCCAGCAGCTACAGGGGGGACCCTGAAGCTTTCTTT. Its translation is CASSYRGDPEAFF. Drawing the rest from reference TRBV7-9 and TRBJ1-1, the complete variable domain is DTGVSQNPRHKITKRGQNVTFRCDPISEHNRLYWYRQTLGQGPEFLTYFQNEAQLEKSRLLSDRFSAERPKGSFSTLEIQRTEQGDSAMYLCASSYRGDPEAFFGQGTRLTVV.

The CDR3 DNA is TGTGCCAGCAGCTTAGGAGGCCTCGCTGAGGAGTTCGTACACACTGAAGCTTTCTTT. Amino acid sequence: CASSLGGLAEEFVHTEAFF. This sequence joins TRBV7-9 and TRBJ1-1; D unresolved. Germline CDR1 SEHNR, CDR2 FQNEAQ (reference sequence). The CDR3 extends over 19 amino acids. V dropped 1 base and J dropped 3 bases, with 24 bases sitting between them.

This sequence joins TRBV23-1 and TRBJ2-2; TRBD1 might be the D (5 bases). TRBV23-1 is labeled an ORF, and its function is uncertain. The CDR3 consists of 15 residues. V was pared by 4 bases and J by 2 bases, with 11 bases between. The CDR3 sequence is CASSRFDSNTGELFF. The CDR3 bases are TGCGCCAGCAGTCGCTTTGACAGTAACACCGGGGAGCTGTTTTTT.

This clone was recorded once. The chain combines TRBV27 with TRBJ2-7, with 7 bases aligning to TRBD1. Germline V CDR1 and CDR2: MNHEY, SMNVEV (reference sequence). CDR3 length: 14 residues. J gave up 6 bases and V 3 bases, and 8 bases lay outside the gene matches. CDR3 in amino acids: CASSLGQQEREQYF. CDR3 DNA: TGTGCCAGCAGTTTGGGACAGCAAGAGCGCGAGCAGTACTTC.

The genes are TRBV9 and TRBJ2-7; 8 nucleotides line up with TRBD1. The CDR3 sequence is 17 residues long. From germline, CDR1 is SGDLS and CDR2 YYNGEE. V lost 3 bases to trimming and J lost 0 bases; unmatched junction nucleotides: 11. CDR3 loop: CASSAPRDRPYSYEQYF. CDR3 sequence (DNA): TGTGCCAGCAGCGCTCCTCGGGACAGGCCTTACTCCTACGAGCAGTACTTC.

The chain recombines TRBV5-6 with TRBJ2-6; 7 positions match TRBD1. The germline gives CDR1 SGHDT, CDR2 YYEEEE. This CDR3 contains 17 residues. With V trimmed by 2 bases and J by 1 base, 6 bases remained unmatched. As DNA, the CDR3 is TGTGCCAGCAGCTTTTACAGGGGAGTTTCTGGGGCCAACGTCCTGACTTTC. Translating it yields CASSFYRGVSGANVLTF.

The CDR3 DNA follows: TGTGCCAGCAGTTCACAGCGGGAGAACACCGGGGAGCTGTTTTTT. It encodes CASSSQRENTGELFF. This chain links TRBV28 with TRBJ2-2, with TRBD2 matching 7 bases. The CDR3 contains 15 residues. V gave up 4 bases and J gave up 1 base; unmatched junction bases: 3. CDR1 and CDR2 (germline): MDHEN, SYDVKM.

The chain carries TRBV7-9 and TRBJ2-5; 7 bases are a match to TRBD1. Germline CDR1 reads SEHNR; CDR2 reads FQNEAQ (reference sequence). The CDR3 is 15 amino acids. V trimming: 5 bases; J trimming: 1 base; junction bases outside the gene matches: 7. DNA for the CDR3: TGTGCCAGCAGCCCGACAGGGTACGCCCAAGAGACCCAGTACTTC. Translation: CASSPTGYAQETQYF.

The rearrangement links TRBV7-2 to TRBJ1-4; 8 bases map to TRBD1. Germline values: CDR1 SGHTA, CDR2 FQGNSA. CDR3 length: 13 amino acids. V was pared by 5 bases and J by 8 bases, with 4 bases of the junction left unmatched. CDR3 protein: CASSPGGREKLFF. The CDR3 nucleotides read TGTGCCAGCAGCCCAGGGGGCCGGGAAAAACTGTTTTTT. The whole variable domain, remainder taken from reference TRBV7-2 and TRBJ1-4, is GAGVSQSPSNKVTEKGKDVELRCDPISGHTALYWYRQSLGQGLEFLIYFQGNSAPDKSGLPSDRFSAERTGGSVSTLTIQRTQQEDSAVYLCASSPGGREKLFFGSGTQLSVL.

This sequence joins TRBV4-3 and TRBJ1-1; D is ambiguous. The CDR3 totals 15 residues. The germline V gene has CDR1 LGHNA and CDR2 YSLEER. Between the trimmed V and J ends, which lost 0 bases and 0 bases, there was a span of 8 bases. This CDR3 reads CASSQDFRLNTEAFF. The CDR3 DNA reads as TGCGCCAGCAGCCAAGATTTCCGGCTGAACACTGAAGCTTTCTTT.